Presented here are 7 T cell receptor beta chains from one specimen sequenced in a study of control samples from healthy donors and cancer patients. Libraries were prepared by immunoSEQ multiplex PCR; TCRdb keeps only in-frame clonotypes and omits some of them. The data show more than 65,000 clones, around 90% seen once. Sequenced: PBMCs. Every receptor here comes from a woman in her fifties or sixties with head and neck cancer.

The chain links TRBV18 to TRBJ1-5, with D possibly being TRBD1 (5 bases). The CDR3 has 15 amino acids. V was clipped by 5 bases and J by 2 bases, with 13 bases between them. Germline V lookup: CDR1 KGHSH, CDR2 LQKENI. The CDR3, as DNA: TGTGCCAGCTCAACCGGGAGGGGCGGCAATCAGCCCCAGCATTTT. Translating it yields CASSTGRGGNQPQHF.

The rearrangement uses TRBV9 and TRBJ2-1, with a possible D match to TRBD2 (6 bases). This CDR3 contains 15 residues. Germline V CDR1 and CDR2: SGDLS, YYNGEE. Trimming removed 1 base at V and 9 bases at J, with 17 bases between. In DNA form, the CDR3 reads TGTGCCAGCAGCGTACCCCCCGGGAGCGACGCTGAGCAGTTCTTC. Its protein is CASSVPPGSDAEQFF.

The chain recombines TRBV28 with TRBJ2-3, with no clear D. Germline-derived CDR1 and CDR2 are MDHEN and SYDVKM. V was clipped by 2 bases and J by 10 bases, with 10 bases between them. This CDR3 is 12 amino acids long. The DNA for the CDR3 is TGTGCCAGCAGTTTAGTTCGCTGGGCGCAGTATTTT. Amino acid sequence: CASSLVRWAQYF. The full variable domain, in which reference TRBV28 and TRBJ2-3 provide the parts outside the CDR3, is DVKVTQSSRYLVKRTGEKVFLECVQDMDHENMFWYRQDPGLGLRLIYFSYDVKMKEKGDIPEGYSVSREKKERFSLILESASTNQTSMYLCASSLVRWAQYFGPGTRLTVL.

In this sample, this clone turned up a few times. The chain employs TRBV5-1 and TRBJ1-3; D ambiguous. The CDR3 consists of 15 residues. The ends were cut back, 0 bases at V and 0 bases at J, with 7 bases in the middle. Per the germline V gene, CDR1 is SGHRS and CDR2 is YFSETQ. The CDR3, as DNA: TGCGCCAGCAGCTTGGTTCCAGGCTCTGGAAACACCATATATTTT. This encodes CASSLVPGSGNTIYF.

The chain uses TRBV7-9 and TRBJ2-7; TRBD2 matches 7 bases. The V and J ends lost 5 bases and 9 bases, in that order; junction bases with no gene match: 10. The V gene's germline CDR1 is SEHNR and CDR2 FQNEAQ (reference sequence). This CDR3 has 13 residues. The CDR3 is CASSPRAGGGQYF. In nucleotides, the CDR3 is TGTGCCAGCAGCCCCAGGGCAGGCGGGGGGCAGTACTTC.

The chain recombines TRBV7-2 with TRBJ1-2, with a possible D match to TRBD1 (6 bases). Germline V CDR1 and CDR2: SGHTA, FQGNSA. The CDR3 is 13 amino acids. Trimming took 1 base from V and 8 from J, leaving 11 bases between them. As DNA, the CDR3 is TGTGCCAGCAGCTTAGACAGGGCGGGAGGCTACACCTTC. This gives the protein CASSLDRAGGYTF. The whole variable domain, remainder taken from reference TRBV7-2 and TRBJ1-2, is GAGVSQSPSNKVTEKGKDVELRCDPISGHTALYWYRQSLGQGLEFLIYFQGNSAPDKSGLPSDRFSAERTGGSVSTLTIQRTQQEDSAVYLCASSLDRAGGYTFGSGTRLTVV.

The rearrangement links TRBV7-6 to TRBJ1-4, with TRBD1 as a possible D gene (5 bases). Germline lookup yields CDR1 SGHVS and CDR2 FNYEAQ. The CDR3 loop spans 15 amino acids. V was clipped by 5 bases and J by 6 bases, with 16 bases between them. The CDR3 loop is CASSRTGTVDEKLFF. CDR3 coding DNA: TGTGCCAGCAGCCGAACCGGGACGGTGGATGAAAAACTGTTTTTT.